These 27 T cell receptor beta chains originate from one sample sequenced in a study of identical twins. TCRdb reprocessed the 5' RACE reads via MiXCR and lists one record per CDR3 protein. The table records 550,000 to 800,000 distinct CDR3 sequences, roughly 7.2% of them present only once. These data also formed part of another study, on yellow fever vaccine responses in identical twins.

Sequenced material: PBMCs. These receptors were collected from a woman aged 18-29 years in good health.

The chain recombines TRBV4-1 with TRBJ2-2, with 8 positions matching TRBD2. CDR1 and CDR2 from the germline V gene are MGHRA and YSYEKL. The CDR3 runs 17 residues. V dropped 1 base and J dropped 6; count of bases not matched to a gene: 10. The CDR3 bases are TGCGCCAGCAGCCAAGTATCAGCGGGGGAGGTGGCCGGGGAGCTGTTTTTT. Translating it yields CASSQVSAGEVAGELFF.

This clonotype came up a few times. This chain connects TRBV2 to TRBJ2-1; tentative D call: TRBD2 (5 bases). This CDR3 has 15 residues. Germline V gene sequence: CDR1 SNHLY, CDR2 FYNNEI. Between the trimmed V and J ends, which lost 4 bases and 3 bases, there was a span of 13 bases. The CDR3 reads CASSVERPFYNEQFF. In nucleotides, the CDR3 is TGTGCCAGCAGTGTTGAGCGGCCCTTCTACAATGAGCAGTTCTTC.

This clonotype has a handful of counts. The chain has TRBV6-1 and TRBJ2-5; 10 bases align to TRBD2. Per the germline V gene, CDR1 is MNHNS and CDR2 is SASEGT. CDR3 length: 16 residues. J was trimmed by 5 bases and V by 6 bases; bases with no gene match: 12. The CDR3 loop reads CASRSNQRGGRETQYF. CDR3 DNA: TGTGCCAGCAGATCTAACCAGCGGGGGGGCCGGGAGACCCAGTACTTC.

This clonotype was seen a handful of times. The gene calls are TRBV19 and TRBJ2-5; D may be TRBD2 (6 bases). CDR1 is LNHDA, CDR2 SQIVND, per germline (reference sequence). Trimming took 7 bases from V and 5 from J, leaving 17 bases between them. The length of the CDR3 is 14 residues. The CDR3 reads CASKEGLTKETQYF. Here the CDR3 DNA reads TGTGCCAGTAAGGAGGGTCTAACCAAGGAGACCCAGTACTTC.

V is TRBV5-1 and J is TRBJ1-3; D unclear. CDR1 and CDR2 from the germline V gene are SGHRS and YFSETQ. The CDR3 is 16 residues long. V dropped 0 bases and J dropped 5 bases, with 15 bases sitting between them. CDR3 amino acids: CASSLGAGVGRNTIYF. In DNA form, the CDR3 reads TGCGCCAGCAGCTTGGGGGCCGGGGTTGGGAGAAACACCATATATTTT.

The rearrangement joins TRBV7-9 to TRBJ1-3; D may be TRBD1 (5 bases). V was trimmed by 4 bases and J by 4 bases, leaving 11 bases between them. The CDR3 runs to 14 residues. The germline gives CDR1 SEHNR, CDR2 FQNEAQ (reference sequence). The CDR3 sequence is CASSYRRGGNTIYF. Written as DNA, the CDR3 is TGTGCCAGCAGCTACCGACGGGGGGGAAACACCATATATTTT.

The chain joins TRBV27 to TRBJ2-7, with TRBD1 matching over 8 bases. CDR3 length: 14 amino acids. Germline CDR1 MNHEY, CDR2 SMNVEV (reference sequence). The trim removed 3 bases at V and 4 bases at J, leaving 5 bases unmatched. The CDR3 DNA reads TGTGCCAGCAGTTTCTTTCAGGGGGCATACGAGCAGTACTTC. Translating gives CASSFFQGAYEQYF.

The rearrangement links TRBV11-3 to TRBJ2-7, with 10 bases identical to TRBD1. J lost 2 bases, V lost 6 bases, and 4 bases had no gene match. This CDR3 spans 14 amino acids. Germline CDR1 SGHNT, CDR2 YENEEA. The CDR3 DNA reads TGTGCCAGCAGAGGACAGGGGGGAACCTACGAGCAGTACTTC. Translating gives CASRGQGGTYEQYF. The full variable domain, its missing parts supplied by reference TRBV11-3 and TRBJ2-7, is EAGVVQSPRYKIIEKKQPVAFWCNPISGHNTLYWYLQNLGQGPELLIRYENEEAVDDSQLPKDRFSAERLKGVDSTLKIQPAELGDSAVYLCASRGQGGTYEQYFGPGTRLTVT.

This clonotype came up many times. The rearrangement joins TRBV29-1 to TRBJ2-7, with TRBD1 matching over 11 bases. CDR3 length equals 13 residues. In germline, CDR1 is SQVTM, CDR2 ANQGSEA. The J segment lost 3 bases and the V segment lost 6 bases, leaving 4 bases of the junction unmatched. The CDR3 region has the DNA TGCAGCGTCTCCGGGACAGGGGGCTACGAGCAGTACTTC. Protein sequence: CSVSGTGGYEQYF.

The chain recombines TRBV2 with TRBJ2-3, with TRBD2 matching 10 bases. The trim removed 2 bases at V and 4 bases at J, leaving 21 bases unmatched. CDR1 is SNHLY and CDR2 is FYNNEI in the germline V gene. CDR3 size: 21 residues. The CDR3 DNA sequence: TGTGCCAGCAGTGAATATTCCTGGGCCCCCTTTCTAGCGGGGGTTCCAGATACGCAGTATTTT. The encoded protein is CASSEYSWAPFLAGVPDTQYF.

This clonotype was observed at least ten times. The rearrangement uses TRBV10-3 and TRBJ2-2; D is perhaps TRBD2 (6 bases). The germline V gene has CDR1 ENHRY and CDR2 SYGVKD. The V end was cut by 8 bases, the J end by 0 bases, with 13 bases between. The CDR3 runs to 15 residues. In DNA form, the CDR3 reads TGTGCCATCCACGCCGGGACTGCGAACACCGGGGAGCTGTTTTTT. This translates into CAIHAGTANTGELFF.

The chain couples TRBV7-7 to TRBJ2-5; 7 bases line up with TRBD2. CDR1 is SSHAT, CDR2 FNYEAQ, per germline (reference sequence). V shed 5 bases and J 1 base; nucleotides not matched to a gene: 4. CDR3 length equals 14 residues. The CDR3 coding sequence is TGTGCCAGCAGCATGAGCGGGGCCCAAGAGACCCAGTACTTC. Translated: CASSMSGAQETQYF.

The chain uses TRBV5-1 and TRBJ2-2; maybe TRBD2 (7 bases). The CDR3 runs 16 residues. V was clipped by 1 base and J by 2 bases, with 12 bases between them. CDR1 and CDR2 from the germline V gene are SGHRS and YFSETQ. CDR3 in amino acids: CASSLPPGGNTGELFF. The CDR3, as DNA: TGCGCCAGCAGCTTGCCCCCGGGGGGCAACACCGGGGAGCTGTTTTTT.

This clonotype was seen ten or more times. The chain links TRBV4-1 to TRBJ1-5; TRBD1 might be the D (6 bases). This CDR3 spans 14 amino acids. The V end was cut by 4 bases, the J end by 9 bases, with 16 bases between. Germline V gene data show CDR1 as MGHRA and CDR2 as YSYEKL. This chain's CDR3 is CASSPPGGRSPQHF. CDR3 sequence (DNA): TGCGCCAGCAGCCCCCCTGGGGGGCGGTCGCCCCAGCATTTT.

This clonotype was counted at least ten times. The chain links TRBV12-3 or TRBV12-4 to TRBJ2-5, with D perhaps given as TRBD1 or TRBD2 (6 bases each). Trimming shortened V by 3 bases and J by 6 bases, and 14 bases separated the two germline ends. The CDR3 sequence is 14 residues long. CDR3 in DNA: TGTGCCAGCAGTTTTAGGTCGGGGGCCAAGACCCAGTACTTC. It is translated as CASSFRSGAKTQYF.

This clonotype occurred many times. This chain joins TRBV20-1 and TRBJ2-5; no definite D call. The V and J ends lost 0 bases and 2 bases respectively, with 10 bases between them. Looked up from germline, CDR1 is DFQATT and CDR2 is SNEGSKA (reference sequence). This CDR3 comprises 14 residues. Here the CDR3 reads CSARDPIGQETQYF. The CDR3 bases are TGCAGTGCTAGAGATCCCATCGGGCAAGAGACCCAGTACTTC.

Many counts were recorded for this clonotype. The rearrangement joins TRBV12-5 to TRBJ2-1, with D hard to call. In germline, CDR1 is LGHNT, CDR2 FRNRAP. The ends were cut back, 1 base at V and 0 bases at J, with 13 bases in the middle. This CDR3 has 17 residues. CDR3 DNA sequence: TGTGCTAGTGGTTTGGGGGTGTGGACCCCCTCCTACAATGAGCAGTTCTTC. Translated, it gives CASGLGVWTPSYNEQFF.

This clonotype was observed at least ten times. The CDR3 loop reads CAISAGTPYQPQHF. In DNA, the CDR3 is TGTGCCATCAGTGCCGGGACACCTTATCAGCCCCAGCATTTT. V usage is TRBV10-3 and J usage is TRBJ1-5; tentatively, D is TRBD1 (6 bases). With 4 bases removed from V and 5 bases from J, the gap between germline ends came to 12 bases. The CDR3 is 14 residues long. CDR1 is ENHRY and CDR2 is SYGVKD in the germline V gene.

This clonotype was detected many times. The chain employs TRBV3-1 and TRBJ2-3; D perhaps matches TRBD2 (5 bases). The CDR3 is made up of 12 amino acids. Germline lookup yields CDR1 LGHDT and CDR2 YNNKEL (reference sequence). With 4 bases removed from V and 11 bases from J, the gap between germline ends came to 13 bases. The CDR3 protein is CASSPTGIVQYF. CDR3 sequence (DNA): TGTGCCAGCAGCCCCACCGGGATAGTGCAGTATTTT.

V usage is TRBV27 and J usage is TRBJ2-3, with TRBD1 matching 9 bases. This CDR3 is built from 17 residues. Losses at the gene ends were 3 bases for V and 0 bases for J; bases not matched to a gene: 7. Germline CDR1 is MNHEY and CDR2 is SMNVEV (reference sequence). The chain's CDR3 is CASSFYRDRASTDTQYF. Here the CDR3 DNA reads TGTGCCAGCAGTTTCTATCGGGACAGGGCCAGCACAGATACGCAGTATTTT.

This clonotype was picked up many times. The chain combines TRBV12-3 or TRBV12-4 with TRBJ2-3; 9 bases fit TRBD2. V trimming: 5 bases; J trimming: 4 bases; junction bases outside the gene matches: 7. The length of the CDR3 is 15 residues. CDR3: CASSPPGLAADTQYF. CDR3 DNA: TGTGCCAGCAGTCCCCCGGGACTAGCTGCAGATACGCAGTATTTT.

This clonotype was counted ten times or more. This chain connects TRBV10-3 to TRBJ1-1; possible D gene TRBD1, 5 bases. Germline CDR1 reads ENHRY; CDR2 reads SYGVKD. With 10 bases removed from V and 7 bases from J, the gap between germline ends came to 22 bases. The CDR3 is 14 amino acids. The CDR3 coding sequence is TGTGCCACCTCCGAACAGGCCCTAGCTGGTGAAGCTTTCTTT. Translating gives CATSEQALAGEAFF.

In its sample, this clonotype was seen a few times. The V call is TRBV5-1, the J call TRBJ2-3; 7 bases agree with TRBD2. Germline loops: CDR1 SGHRS, CDR2 YFSETQ. Losses at the gene ends were 4 bases for V and 3 bases for J; bases not matched to a gene: 2. The CDR3 consists of 13 residues. The CDR3: CASSGGETDTQYF. CDR3 nucleotides: TGCGCCAGCAGCGGGGGGGAAACAGATACGCAGTATTTT.

The rearrangement joins TRBV3-1 to TRBJ2-5; the match to TRBD2 covers 7 bases. Looked up from germline, CDR1 is LGHDT and CDR2 is YNNKEL (reference sequence). This CDR3 has 16 residues. V was pared by 5 bases and J by 7 bases, with 16 bases of the junction left unmatched. CDR3 region: CASSTTRDYNFGTQYF. Written as DNA, the CDR3 is TGTGCCAGCAGCACGACCCGGGACTACAACTTTGGGACCCAGTACTTC.

This clonotype was observed a handful of times. The rearrangement joins TRBV6-5 to TRBJ2-3; the D call may be TRBD1 or TRBD2 (5 bases each). The V gene lost 1 base and the J gene lost 0 bases, with 8 bases spanning the gap. CDR3 length equals 15 residues. The V gene's germline CDR1 is MNHEY and CDR2 SVGAGI. The CDR3 sequence is CASSYFGTSTDTQYF. CDR3 nucleotide sequence: TGTGCCAGCAGTTACTTTGGGACCAGCACAGATACGCAGTATTTT.

This clonotype was detected ten times or more. The genes are TRBV5-1 and TRBJ2-1; 7 positions match TRBD1. The CDR3 totals 15 residues. Per the germline V gene, CDR1 is SGHRS and CDR2 is YFSETQ. V lost 0 bases, J lost 5 bases, and 5 bases stayed unmatched. The CDR3 spells CASSLGQGRNNEQFF. The CDR3 DNA reads TGCGCCAGCAGCTTGGGACAGGGCCGAAACAATGAGCAGTTCTTC. Drawing the rest from reference TRBV5-1 and TRBJ2-1, the complete variable domain is KAGVTQTPRYLIKTRGQQVTLSCSPISGHRSVSWYQQTPGQGLQFLFEYFSETQRNKGNFPGRFSGRQFSNSRSEMNVSTLELGDSALYLCASSLGQGRNNEQFFGPGTRLTVL.

A few counts support this clonotype. V gene TRBV5-1 combines with J gene TRBJ2-1, with 9 bases that match TRBD2. Germline CDR1 reads SGHRS; CDR2 reads YFSETQ. The CDR3 has 16 amino acids. With V trimmed by 1 base and J by 2 bases, 4 bases remained unmatched. The CDR3 DNA follows: TGCGCCAGCAGCTTGTTAGCGGGAGTTCCCTACAATGAGCAGTTCTTC. Its protein is CASSLLAGVPYNEQFF.